A single sample is the source of the 5 T cell receptor beta chains below, sequenced in a study of T cell responses to AZD1222 COVID-19 vaccine. Clones were sequenced by immunoSEQ multiplex PCR, and TCRdb holds only the in-frame ones, with some missing. The sample has around 44,000 clones, 65% to 90% seen once; the top ten hold approximately 7%. The sequencing here drew on peripheral blood, taken 28 days after the second AZD1222 dose. These receptor sequences come from an adult who received the AZD1222 COVID-19 vaccine.

CDR3 sequence: CASSLLAGGPGEQYF. Here the CDR3 DNA reads TGTGCCAGCAGTTTATTAGCGGGAGGGCCAGGTGAGCAGTACTTC. The chain links TRBV28 to TRBJ2-7; 11 positions match TRBD2. The CDR3 has 15 amino acids. The trim removed 1 base at V and 7 bases at J, leaving 6 bases unmatched. The V gene's germline CDR1 is MDHEN and CDR2 SYDVKM.

The CDR3 region has the DNA TGTGCCAGCAGCGTAGGTTGGGGTGAGACTTTCTTT. As protein: CASSVGWGETFF. The rearrangement joins TRBV9 to TRBJ1-1, with D unresolved. Germline CDR1 and CDR2: SGDLS and YYNGEE. Trimming cost V 0 bases and J 12 bases, with 12 bases left between them. This CDR3 region has 12 residues.

The rearrangement joins TRBV28 to TRBJ2-7, with TRBD1 matching over 9 bases. The V gene's germline CDR1 is MDHEN and CDR2 SYDVKM. The CDR3 has 14 residues. V was clipped by 7 bases and J by 2 bases; unmatched bases: 6. The CDR3 protein is CASTRTGEAYEQYF. In DNA form, the CDR3 reads TGTGCCAGCACCCGGACAGGGGAAGCCTACGAGCAGTACTTC.

The chain links TRBV28 to TRBJ1-1; 7 bases align to TRBD1. V lost 6 bases, J lost 4 bases, and 11 bases stayed unmatched. The germline CDR1 and CDR2 sequences are MDHEN and SYDVKM. The CDR3 sequence is 15 residues long. The CDR3 nucleotides are TGTGCCAGCAGCACACCTACAGGGGTCGGCACTGAAGCTTTCTTT. Residues: CASSTPTGVGTEAFF.

The chain recombines TRBV6-6 with TRBJ2-1; D unclear. Germline CDR1 and CDR2: MNHNY and SVGAGI (reference sequence). V gave up 6 bases and J gave up 9 bases, with 12 bases separating them. The CDR3 sequence is 12 residues long. The CDR3, as DNA: TGTGCCAGCAGACCTAGTTTCCCTGAGCAGTTCTTC. This codes for CASRPSFPEQFF.